This T cell receptor (beta chain) was retrieved from a study of control samples from healthy donors and cancer patients. This clone was recorded only once. The germline V gene encodes CDR1 MDHEN and CDR2 SYDVKM. The CDR3 is 13 amino acids. Trimming removed 3 bases from V and 1 base from J, with 7 bases in between. Assay: immunoSEQ multiplex PCR; the TCRdb copy retains only in-frame clones and omits some. The table shows under 300,000 clones, with over 70% occurring only once. The chain couples TRBV28 to TRBJ2-7, with D hard to call. The material sequenced was PBMCs. This TCR came from a woman aged 55 to 70 with lung cancer. The CDR3 region is CASSLGGSYEQYF. In nucleotides, the CDR3 is TGTGCCAGCAGTTTGGGTGGATCCTACGAGCAGTACTTC.